Shown below are 7 T cell receptor beta chains from a single sample sequenced in a study of T cell changes during pregnancy in multiple sclerosis. The method was immunoSEQ multiplex PCR; TCRdb's version includes in-frame clones alone and lacks a portion of them. In the table there are around 55,000 clones, 70% to 90% of which are singletons. Here the sequenced sample was CD4+ T cells from peripheral blood mononuclear cells, taken in the first trimester of pregnancy. The receptors come from a female donor with multiple sclerosis, enrolled in a pregnancy study.

The genes are TRBV4-2 and TRBJ2-2; perhaps TRBD1 as D (7 bases). Trimming shortened V by 3 bases and J by 0 bases, and 17 bases separated the two germline ends. Germline assignment: CDR1 LGHNA and CDR2 YNFKEQ. This CDR3 region has 18 residues. This CDR3 reads CASSQDAGQQTNTGELFF. In nucleotides, the CDR3 is TGTGCCAGCAGCCAGGATGCGGGACAGCAAACGAACACCGGGGAGCTGTTTTTT.

The gene calls are TRBV27 and TRBJ2-3; TRBD2 agrees at 10 bases. CDR1 and CDR2 from the germline V gene are MNHEY and SMNVEV (reference sequence). The CDR3 sequence is 16 residues long. The ends lost 1 base at V and 6 bases at J; junction bases unmatched: 7. In DNA form, the CDR3 reads TGTGCCAGCAGTTTATGGTCTAGCGGGAGTAGGGATACGCAGTATTTT. Translation: CASSLWSSGSRDTQYF.

The J gene is TRBJ2-2, the V gene TRBV6-1; 7 bases match TRBD1. Germline-derived CDR1 and CDR2 are MNHNS and SASEGT. The CDR3 is made up of 15 amino acids. Trimming cost V 3 bases and J 6 bases; bases outside gene matches: 7. The CDR3 loop reads CASSDRDRRAGELFF. In DNA, the CDR3 is TGTGCCAGCAGTGATAGGGACAGAAGGGCCGGGGAGCTGTTTTTT.

V and J are TRBV6-1 and TRBJ1-6; D gene ambiguous. The CDR3 length is 17 residues. Germline V gene sequence: CDR1 MNHNS, CDR2 SASEGT. Trimming took off 1 base at V and 0 bases at J, with 10 bases between the two ends. This CDR3 reads CASSEDVTSSYNSPLHF. CDR3 coding DNA: TGTGCCAGCAGTGAAGATGTCACAAGCTCCTATAATTCACCCCTCCACTTT.

This clone showed up just once. The chain is built from TRBV19 and TRBJ1-2; 7 bases match TRBD1. Germline CDR1 LNHDA, CDR2 SQIVND (reference sequence). The length of the CDR3 is 15 residues. V gave up 3 bases and J gave up 0 bases; unmatched junction bases: 4. CDR3 sequence: CASSIRQGANYGYTF. The CDR3 DNA is TGTGCCAGTAGTATTCGACAGGGAGCTAACTATGGCTACACCTTC.

This clone occurred once. V usage is TRBV6-5 and J usage is TRBJ1-2, with TRBD1 as a possible D gene (5 bases). Germline values: CDR1 MNHEY, CDR2 SVGAGI. Trimming pared 6 bases from V and 7 bases from J, leaving 18 bases between. CDR3 size: 14 residues. CDR3 DNA sequence: TGTGCCAGCAGCCGGGGGGGTGGACATTCTGGCTACACCTTC. Translation: CASSRGGGHSGYTF.

The V and J genes are TRBV9 and TRBJ1-6; 7 nucleotides agree with TRBD1. From germline, CDR1 is SGDLS and CDR2 YYNGEE. The V gene end was trimmed by 2 bases and the J gene end by 10 bases; junction bases not matched to a gene: 3. The CDR3 has 13 amino acids. DNA of the CDR3: TGTGCCAGCAGCGTTCGACAGGGCTCACCCCTCCACTTT. It yields the protein CASSVRQGSPLHF.